This T cell receptor (beta chain) originates from a study of blood T cell repertoires in COVID-19. V was pared by 3 bases and J by 2 bases, with 16 bases of the junction left unmatched. The CDR3 consists of 19 residues. Using immunoSEQ multiplex PCR, the repertoire was profiled, and TCRdb retains in-frame clones only, with some absent. This table has 200,000 to 300,000 clones, roughly nine tenths appearing once. This TCR derives from a man between 18 and 35 years old with active or convalescent COVID-19. The gene calls are TRBV5-3 and TRBJ2-7; TRBD2 matches 11 bases. TRBV5-3 qualifies as an ORF whose function is uncertain. The sequencing input was peripheral blood. The CDR3 loop is CARSCLKGDPGLAAYEQYF. The CDR3 region has the DNA TGTGCCAGAAGCTGTTTAAAGGGGGATCCGGGACTAGCGGCCTACGAGCAGTACTTC.